This T cell receptor (beta chain) was identified in a study of T cell responses to AZD1222 COVID-19 vaccine. Clones were read by immunoSEQ multiplex PCR, and TCRdb kept only the in-frame ones, dropping some. In the table there are some 130,000 clones, roughly 92% of which are singletons. To note about this clone: One end of the junction varies from germline; a read error may be responsible.

Germline lookup yields CDR1 LNHDA and CDR2 SQIVND (reference sequence). The CDR3 consists of 12 residues. This specimen consisted of peripheral blood, obtained 28 days after the second AZD1222 dose. The V and J genes are TRBV19 and TRBJ2-3; D not certain. The receptor comes from an adult who received the AZD1222 COVID-19 vaccine. The CDR3 nucleotides read TGTGCCAGTAGTATCAGCAGAGATACGCAGTATTTT. Its protein product is CASSISRDTQYF.